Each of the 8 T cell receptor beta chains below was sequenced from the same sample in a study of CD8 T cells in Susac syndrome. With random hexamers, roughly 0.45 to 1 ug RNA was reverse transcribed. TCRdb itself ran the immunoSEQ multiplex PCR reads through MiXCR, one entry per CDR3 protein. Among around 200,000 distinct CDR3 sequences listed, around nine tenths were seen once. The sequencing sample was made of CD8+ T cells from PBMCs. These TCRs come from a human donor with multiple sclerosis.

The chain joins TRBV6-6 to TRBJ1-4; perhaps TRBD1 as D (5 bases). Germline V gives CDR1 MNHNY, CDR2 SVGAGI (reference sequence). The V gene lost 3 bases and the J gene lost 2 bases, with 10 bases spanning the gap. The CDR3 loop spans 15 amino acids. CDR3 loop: CASSYQRGTNEKLFF. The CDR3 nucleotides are TGTGCCAGCAGTTATCAAAGGGGCACTAATGAAAAACTGTTTTTT.

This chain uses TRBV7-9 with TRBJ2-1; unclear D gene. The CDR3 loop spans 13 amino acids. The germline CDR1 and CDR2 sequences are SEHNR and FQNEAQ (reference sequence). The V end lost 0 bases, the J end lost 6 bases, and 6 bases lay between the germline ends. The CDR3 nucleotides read TGTGCCAGCAGCTTAGCATCCGCCAATGAGCAGTTCTTC. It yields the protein CASSLASANEQFF.

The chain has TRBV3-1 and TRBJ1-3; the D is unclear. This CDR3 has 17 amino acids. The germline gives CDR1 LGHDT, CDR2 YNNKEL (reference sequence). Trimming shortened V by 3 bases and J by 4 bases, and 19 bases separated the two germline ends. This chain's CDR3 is CASSHRGMGIYGNTIYF. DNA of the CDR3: TGTGCCAGCAGCCACCGAGGAATGGGGATCTACGGAAACACCATATATTTT.

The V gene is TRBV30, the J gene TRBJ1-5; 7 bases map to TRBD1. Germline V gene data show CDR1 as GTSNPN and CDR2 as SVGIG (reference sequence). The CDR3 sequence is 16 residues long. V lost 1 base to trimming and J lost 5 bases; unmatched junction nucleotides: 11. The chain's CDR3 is CAWSEKTGSLYQPQHF. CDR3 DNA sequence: TGTGCCTGGAGTGAGAAGACAGGGAGTCTATATCAGCCCCAGCATTTT.

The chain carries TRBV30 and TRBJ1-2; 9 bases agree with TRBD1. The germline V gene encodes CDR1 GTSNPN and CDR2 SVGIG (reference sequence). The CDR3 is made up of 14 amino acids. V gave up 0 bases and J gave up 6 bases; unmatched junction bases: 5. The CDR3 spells CAWSVQGQGDGYTF. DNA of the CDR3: TGTGCCTGGAGTGTACAGGGACAGGGTGATGGCTACACCTTC.

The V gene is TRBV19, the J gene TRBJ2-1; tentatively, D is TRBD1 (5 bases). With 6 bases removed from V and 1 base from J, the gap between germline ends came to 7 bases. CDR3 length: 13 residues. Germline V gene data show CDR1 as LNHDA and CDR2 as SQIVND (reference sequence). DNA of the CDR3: TGTGCCAGTAGCAGGGTATCCTACAATGAGCAGTTCTTC. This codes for CASSRVSYNEQFF.

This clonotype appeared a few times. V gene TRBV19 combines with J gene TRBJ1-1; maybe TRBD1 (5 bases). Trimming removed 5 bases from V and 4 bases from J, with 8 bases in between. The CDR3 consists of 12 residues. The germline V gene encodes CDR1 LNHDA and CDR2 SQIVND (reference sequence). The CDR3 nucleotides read TGTGCCAGTAGTCAGGGACTCACTGAAGCTTTCTTT. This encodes CASSQGLTEAFF.

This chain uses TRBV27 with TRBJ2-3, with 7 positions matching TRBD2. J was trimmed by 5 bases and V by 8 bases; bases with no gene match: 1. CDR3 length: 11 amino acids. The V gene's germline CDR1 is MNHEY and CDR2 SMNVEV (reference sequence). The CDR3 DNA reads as TGTGCCAGCGGGGGGGGAGATACGCAGTATTTT. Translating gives CASGGGDTQYF.